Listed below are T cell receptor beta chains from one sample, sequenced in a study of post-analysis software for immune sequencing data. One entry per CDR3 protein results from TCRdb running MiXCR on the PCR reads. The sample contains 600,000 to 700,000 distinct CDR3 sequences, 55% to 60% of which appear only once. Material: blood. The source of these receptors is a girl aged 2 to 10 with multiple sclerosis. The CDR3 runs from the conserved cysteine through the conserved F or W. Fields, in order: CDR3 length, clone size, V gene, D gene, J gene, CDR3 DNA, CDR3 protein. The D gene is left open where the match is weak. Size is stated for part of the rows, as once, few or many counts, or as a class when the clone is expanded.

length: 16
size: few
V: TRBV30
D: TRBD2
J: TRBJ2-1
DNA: TGTGCCTGGGGCGGACTAGCGGGAGAGACCTACAATGAGCAGTTCTTC
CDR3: CAWGGLAGETYNEQFF

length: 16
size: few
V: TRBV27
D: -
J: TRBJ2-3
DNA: TGTGCCAGCAGTTCAATTGGGGCAGGCGGACCAGATACGCAGTATTTT
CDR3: CASSSIGAGGPDTQYF

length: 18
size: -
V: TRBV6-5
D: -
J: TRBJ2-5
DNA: TGTGCCAGCAGTTACGCGCCTCCGGGACACCTAGACCAAGAGACCCAGTACTTC
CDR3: CASSYAPPGHLDQETQYF

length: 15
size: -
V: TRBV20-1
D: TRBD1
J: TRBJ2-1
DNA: TGCAGTGCTAGAGATCGGCAAGGGACAGCAGATGAGCAGTTCTTC
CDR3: CSARDRQGTADEQFF

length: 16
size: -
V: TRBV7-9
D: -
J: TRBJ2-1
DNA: TGTGCCAGCAGCTTATACAGCCAGGCTATCTACAATGAGCAGTTCTTC
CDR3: CASSLYSQAIYNEQFF

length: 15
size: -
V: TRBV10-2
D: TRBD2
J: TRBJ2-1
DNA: TGCGCCAGCTTAGGGACTAGTCGTTCCTACAATGAGCAGTTCTTC
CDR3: CASLGTSRSYNEQFF

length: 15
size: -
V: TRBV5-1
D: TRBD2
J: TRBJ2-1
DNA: TGCGCCAGCAGCTCAACGACTAGCGGGAGTAATGAGCAGTTCTTC
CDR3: CASSSTTSGSNEQFF

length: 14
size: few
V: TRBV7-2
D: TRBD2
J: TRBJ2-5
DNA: TGTGCCAGCAGTTCCCTAGCGGGGCGCGAGACCCAGTACTTC
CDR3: CASSSLAGRETQYF

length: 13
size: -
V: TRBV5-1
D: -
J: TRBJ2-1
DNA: TGCGCCAGCAGCACGGGTTTAAAGAATGAGCAGTTCTTC
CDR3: CASSTGLKNEQFF

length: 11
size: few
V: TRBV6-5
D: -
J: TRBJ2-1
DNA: TGTGCCAGCCAGGGTCTTCATGAGCAGTTCTTC
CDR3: CASQGLHEQFF

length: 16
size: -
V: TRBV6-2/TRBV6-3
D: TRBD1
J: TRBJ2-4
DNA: TGTGCCAGCAGCTGGGACAGGGGGTTAACGTGGGACATTCAGTACTTC
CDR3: CASSWDRGLTWDIQYF

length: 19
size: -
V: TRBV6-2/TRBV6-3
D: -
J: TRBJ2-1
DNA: TGTGCCAGCACCGGAAATCCCGGGCTAGCCGACTATAATTACAATGAGCAGTTCTTC
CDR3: CASTGNPGLADYNYNEQFF

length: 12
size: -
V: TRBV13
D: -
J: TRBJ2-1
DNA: TGTGCCAGCAGCTTGGGGGGAATGGAGCAGTTCTTC
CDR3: CASSLGGMEQFF

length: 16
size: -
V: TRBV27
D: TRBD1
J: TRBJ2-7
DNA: TGTGCCAGCAGTCCCACGACAGGGCTTGTCCCCTACGAGCAGTACTTC
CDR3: CASSPTTGLVPYEQYF

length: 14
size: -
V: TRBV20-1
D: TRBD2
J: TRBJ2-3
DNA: TGCAGTGAGGCGGGAGGGCCTGGCACAGATACGCAGTATTTT
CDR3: CSEAGGPGTDTQYF

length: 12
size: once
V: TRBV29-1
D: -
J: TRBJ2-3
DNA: TGCAGCGTTGAACTCCCTGGGGGTACGCAGTATTTT
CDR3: CSVELPGGTQYF

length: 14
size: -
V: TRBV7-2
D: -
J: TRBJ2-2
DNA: TGTGCCAGCAGCTTAGTCCTTATGACCGGGGAGCTGTTTTTT
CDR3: CASSLVLMTGELFF

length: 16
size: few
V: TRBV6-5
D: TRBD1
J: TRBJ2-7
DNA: TGTGCCAGCAGTTACTATTTGGGACAGGGGGCGCAAGAGCAGTACTTC
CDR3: CASSYYLGQGAQEQYF

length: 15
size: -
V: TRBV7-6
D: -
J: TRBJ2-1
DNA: TGTGCCAGCAGCTTAGCACCCCAGTTGGAGTTTGAGCAGTTCTTC
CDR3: CASSLAPQLEFEQFF

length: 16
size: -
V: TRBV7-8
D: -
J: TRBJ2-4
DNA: TGTGCCAGCAGCTTCCTAGGAGGGGACAAAGAAAACATTCAGTACTTC
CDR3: CASSFLGGDKENIQYF

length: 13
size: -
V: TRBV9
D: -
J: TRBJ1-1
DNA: TGTGCCAGCAGCGTTTCCCCGGGGGCAGAAGCTTTCTTT
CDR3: CASSVSPGAEAFF

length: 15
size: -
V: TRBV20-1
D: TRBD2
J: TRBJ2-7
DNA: TGCAGTGCTAGAGGACTAGCGGGAGCGAGTGGGGAGCAGTACTTC
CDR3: CSARGLAGASGEQYF

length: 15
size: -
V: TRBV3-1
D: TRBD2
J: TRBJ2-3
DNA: TGTGCCAGCAGCCAAGTCGGGGGGGGCGCAGATACGCAGTATTTT
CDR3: CASSQVGGGADTQYF

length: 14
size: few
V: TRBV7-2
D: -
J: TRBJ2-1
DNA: TGTGCCAGCAGCTTATGGAGCAGCTACAATGAGCAGTTCTTC
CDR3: CASSLWSSYNEQFF

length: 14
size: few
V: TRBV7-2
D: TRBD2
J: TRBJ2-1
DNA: TGTGCCAGCAGCCCCTTAGCGGGAGCCAATGAGCAGTTCTTC
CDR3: CASSPLAGANEQFF

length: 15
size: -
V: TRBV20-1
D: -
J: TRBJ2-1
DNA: TGCAGTGCTCGGTTTTCTGGGGGAGGCGGCAATGAGCAGTTCTTC
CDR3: CSARFSGGGGNEQFF

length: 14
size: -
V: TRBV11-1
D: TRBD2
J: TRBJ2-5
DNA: TGTGCCAGCAGAACCGGGACTAGCGTGGAGACCCAGTACTTC
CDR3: CASRTGTSVETQYF

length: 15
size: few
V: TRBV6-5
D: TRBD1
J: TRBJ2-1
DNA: TGTGCCACCGGGATCGGACAGGGGGCTTACAATGAGCAGTTCTTC
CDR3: CATGIGQGAYNEQFF

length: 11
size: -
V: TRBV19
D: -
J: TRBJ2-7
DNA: TGTGCCACATCGTGGAGGAACGAGCAGTACTTC
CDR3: CATSWRNEQYF

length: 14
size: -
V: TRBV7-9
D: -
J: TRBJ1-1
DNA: TGTGCCAGCAGCTTAGTCGGGTTTAACACTGAAGCTTTCTTT
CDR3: CASSLVGFNTEAFF

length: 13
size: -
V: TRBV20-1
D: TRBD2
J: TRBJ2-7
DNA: TGCAGTGCCAGGTCGACTAGCGCGTACGAGCAGTACTTC
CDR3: CSARSTSAYEQYF

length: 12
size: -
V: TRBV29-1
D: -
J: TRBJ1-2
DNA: TGCAGCGTTGGGGAAGGGCTCTATGGCTACACCTTC
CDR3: CSVGEGLYGYTF

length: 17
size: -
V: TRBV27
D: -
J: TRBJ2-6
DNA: TGTGCCAGCAGTCCAATCTTAGGGGGGATAGGGGCCAACGTCCTGACTTTC
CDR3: CASSPILGGIGANVLTF

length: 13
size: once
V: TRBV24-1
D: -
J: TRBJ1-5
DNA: TGTGCCACCAGTGACGGACTAAATCAGCCCCAGCATTTT
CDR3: CATSDGLNQPQHF

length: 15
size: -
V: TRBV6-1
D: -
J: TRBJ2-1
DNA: TGTGCCAGCAGTGAAAGGTGGGATACCTACAATGAGCAGTTCTTC
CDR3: CASSERWDTYNEQFF

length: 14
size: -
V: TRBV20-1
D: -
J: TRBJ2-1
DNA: TGCAGTGCTAGCCGGGTCGTAGTCTACAATGAGCAGTTCTTC
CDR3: CSASRVVVYNEQFF

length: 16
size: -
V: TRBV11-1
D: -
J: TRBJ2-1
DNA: TGTGCCAGCAGCTTAGTCGGTGAAAGCTCCTACAATGAGCAGTTCTTC
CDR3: CASSLVGESSYNEQFF